The clone carrying this T cell receptor (beta chain) occurred a few times. The sample originates from a study of early T cells in non-severe SARS-CoV-2 infection. Individual cDNA molecules were tagged with unique molecular identifiers, the study reported. MiXCR, run by TCRdb on the 5' RACE reads, gives a single entry per CDR3 protein. The sample yields some 46,000 distinct CDR3 sequences, about a tenth seen once. Germline CDR1 MDHEN, CDR2 SYDVKM. CDR3 size: 14 residues. V dropped 6 bases and J dropped 3 bases, with 14 bases sitting between them. The TCR comes from an adult who was a healthcare worker with PCR-confirmed SARS-CoV-2 infection or an uninfected control (not recorded which). The V call is TRBV28, the J call TRBJ1-1; D is possibly TRBD1 (5 bases). Material: whole blood. CDR3 protein: CASSSSGRYTEAFF. The CDR3 DNA sequence: TGTGCCAGCAGCAGCTCAGGGCGTTACACTGAAGCTTTCTTT. The full variable domain, rest sourced from reference TRBV28 and TRBJ1-1, is DVKVTQSSRYLVKRTGEKVFLECVQDMDHENMFWYRQDPGLGLRLIYFSYDVKMKEKGDIPEGYSVSREKKERFSLILESASTNQTSMYLCASSSSGRYTEAFFGQGTRLTVV.